At least ten counts were recorded for the clone carrying this TCR beta chain. Antigen unknown. The sample originates from a study of T cell repertoires in cytomegalovirus infection. General observations from the study: Clonotype analysis showed dominance of the ex vivo response by HLA-C-restricted CMV-specific TCR beta clonotypes.

CDR1 and CDR2 (germline): SGHTA, FQGNSA. V lost 5 bases to trimming and J lost 0 bases, with 11 bases between them. This CDR3 has 16 residues. Each CDR3 protein gets one entry after TCRdb re-called the reads with MiXCR. Of over 300,000 distinct CDR3 sequences listed, 9% to 9.5% are singletons. The sequencing sample was made of PBMCs. The TCR sequence derives from a human donor in good health (CMV status not recorded). Some clones in this sample may be carry-over from other donors' samples. The gene calls are TRBV7-2 and TRBJ2-6, with TRBD1 as a possible D gene (6 bases). Here the CDR3 reads CASSKTGPSGANVLTF. The CDR3 region has the DNA TGTGCCAGCAGCAAGACAGGACCCTCTGGGGCCAACGTCCTGACTTTC.